What follows are 8 T cell receptor beta chains derived from one specimen sequenced in a study of blood T cell repertoires in COVID-19. Here immunoSEQ multiplex PCR was the method, and the copy in TCRdb shows in-frame clones only, minus some. The table lists some 210,000 clones, approximately 91% of them singletons. Source material: peripheral blood. Every receptor here comes from a woman in her thirties or forties who had recovered from COVID-19.

The V gene is TRBV30, the J gene TRBJ2-3; D perhaps matches TRBD1 (6 bases). The V end was cut by 5 bases, the J end by 2 bases, with 11 bases between. This CDR3 has 13 amino acids. CDR1 GTSNPN and CDR2 SVGIG come from the germline V gene (reference sequence). The CDR3 sequence is CAWAWDTTDTQYF. CDR3 sequence (DNA): TGTGCCTGGGCTTGGGACACCACAGATACGCAGTATTTT.

The chain uses TRBV5-4 and TRBJ2-1, with 10 bases that match TRBD2. The CDR3 sequence is 19 residues long. The germline CDR1 and CDR2 sequences are SGHNT and YYREEE (reference sequence). V was pared by 0 bases and J by 4 bases, with 13 bases of the junction left unmatched. The DNA of the CDR3 is TGTGCCAGCAGCTTGGACCCCTCTAGCGGGAGTGCGTGGTACAATGAGCAGTTCTTC. Its translation is CASSLDPSSGSAWYNEQFF. The complete variable domain, with remaining parts taken from reference TRBV5-4 and TRBJ2-1, reads ETGVTQSPTHLIKTRGQQVTLRCSSQSGHNTVSWYQQALGQGPQFIFQYYREEENGRGNFPPRFSGLQFPNYSSELNVNALELDDSALYLCASSLDPSSGSAWYNEQFFGPGTRLTVL.

The CDR3 coding sequence is TGTGCCAGCAGAATAACACAGGACACCGGGGAGCTGTTTTTT. Translated: CASRITQDTGELFF. The V gene is TRBV6-6, the J gene TRBJ2-2; TRBD1 is a possible D gene (5 bases). With 6 bases removed from V and 3 bases from J, the gap between germline ends came to 11 bases. Germline assignment: CDR1 MNHNY and CDR2 SVGAGI (reference sequence). The CDR3 is made up of 14 amino acids.

The rearrangement joins TRBV6-5 to TRBJ1-3, with TRBD1 as a possible D gene (6 bases). The CDR3 is 15 residues long. From germline, CDR1 is MNHEY and CDR2 SVGAGI. With 8 bases removed from V and 3 bases from J, the gap between germline ends came to 17 bases. CDR3 DNA sequence: TGTGCCAGCCGCGCGTCGGGGGGCGTTGGAAACACCATATATTTT. As protein: CASRASGGVGNTIYF.

V and J are TRBV6-2 or TRBV6-3 and TRBJ1-2, with D unclear. V lost 5 bases to trimming and J lost 3 bases, with 10 bases between them. The CDR3 runs to 13 residues. Germline V gene lookup returns CDR1 MNHEY and CDR2 SVGEGT. The CDR3: CASSQQPDYGYTF. The CDR3, as DNA: TGTGCCAGCAGTCAACAGCCCGACTATGGCTACACCTTC.

This sequence joins TRBV15 and TRBJ2-1, with TRBD2 as a possible D gene (6 bases). The V gene lost 2 bases and the J gene lost 4 bases, with 18 bases spanning the gap. The CDR3 length is 17 residues. The germline V gene has CDR1 LNHNV and CDR2 YYDKDF (reference sequence). The CDR3 DNA follows: TGTGCCACCAGCAGATCCAGCCTCGGGACTCCATACAATGAGCAGTTCTTC. Its protein product is CATSRSSLGTPYNEQFF.

The chain combines TRBV2 with TRBJ2-1, with D possibly being TRBD2 (6 bases). CDR1 and CDR2 (germline): SNHLY, FYNNEI. V lost 7 bases and J 2 bases, leaving 9 bases between the germline ends. The CDR3 length is 13 residues. CDR3 coding DNA: TGTGCCAGCACGGGGGTTCCCTACAATGAGCAGTTCTTC. Translated, it gives CASTGVPYNEQFF.

The rearrangement joins TRBV2 to TRBJ2-7; TRBD2 is a possible D gene (7 bases). Trimming pared 6 bases from V and 0 bases from J, leaving 18 bases between. This CDR3 has 16 amino acids. Germline V gene lookup returns CDR1 SNHLY and CDR2 FYNNEI. CDR3: CASRGGAGGNSYEQYF. CDR3 in DNA: TGTGCCAGCAGAGGGGGGGCCGGCGGGAACTCCTACGAGCAGTACTTC. Full variable domain (remainder filled in from reference TRBV2 and TRBJ2-7): EPEVTQTPSHQVTQMGQEVILRCVPISNHLYFYWYRQILGQKVEFLVSFYNNEISEKSEIFDDQFSVERPDGSNFTLKIRSTKLEDSAMYFCASRGGAGGNSYEQYFGPGTRLTVT.